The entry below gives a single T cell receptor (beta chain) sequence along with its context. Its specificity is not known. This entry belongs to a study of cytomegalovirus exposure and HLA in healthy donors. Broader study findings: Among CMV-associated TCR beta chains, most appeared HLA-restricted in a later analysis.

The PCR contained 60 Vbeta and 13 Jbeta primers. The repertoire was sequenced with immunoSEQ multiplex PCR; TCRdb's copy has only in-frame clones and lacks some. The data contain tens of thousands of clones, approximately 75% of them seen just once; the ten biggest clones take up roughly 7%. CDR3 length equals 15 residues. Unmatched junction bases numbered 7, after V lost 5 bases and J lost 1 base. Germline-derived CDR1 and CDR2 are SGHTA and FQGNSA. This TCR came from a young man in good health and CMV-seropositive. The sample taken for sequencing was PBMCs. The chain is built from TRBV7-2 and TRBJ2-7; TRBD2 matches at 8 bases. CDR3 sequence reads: CASSVVAGGSYEQYF. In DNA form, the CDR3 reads TGTGCCAGCAGCGTCGTTGCGGGGGGTTCCTACGAGCAGTACTTC.